This entry lists 30 T cell receptor beta chains sequenced from one sample in a study of shared clonotypes between healthy human individuals. Only in-frame clones appear in the TCRdb table, and some are missing; sequencing was by immunoSEQ multiplex PCR. The data show 650,000 to 750,000 clones, 60% to 80% seen once. The sample consisted of memory CD4+ T cells sorted from blood. Indicated subset: CD45RA-negative fraction. These receptors all come from a woman in her twenties or thirties in good health.

Concerning this clone itself: The sample contains more than one DNA sequence encoding this CDR3. The CDR3 DNA is TGTGCCAGTAGTATACTCGGGACTTCGAACACCGGGGAGCTGTTTTTT. Translation: CASSILGTSNTGELFF. The gene calls are TRBV19 and TRBJ2-2; D perhaps matches TRBD2 (6 bases). The CDR3 extends over 16 amino acids. Germline CDR1 LNHDA, CDR2 SQIVND (reference sequence). V was trimmed by 2 bases and J by 0 bases, leaving 10 bases between them.

The rearrangement joins TRBV4-1 to TRBJ2-3; 13 bases match TRBD2. Germline assignment: CDR1 MGHRA and CDR2 YSYEKL. The CDR3 length is 16 residues. The ends lost 0 bases at V and 3 bases at J; junction bases unmatched: 0. DNA of the CDR3: TGCGCCAGCAGCCAAGAGGGACTAGCGGGAACAGATACGCAGTATTTT. Protein product: CASSQEGLAGTDTQYF.

A few counts support this clone. The chain combines TRBV27 with TRBJ2-1, with D perhaps TRBD2 (5 bases). The CDR3 is made up of 15 amino acids. CDR1 is MNHEY, CDR2 SMNVEV, per germline (reference sequence). Trimming left V 5 bases short and J 0 bases short, with 11 bases between. CDR3: CASSPRVLSYNEQFF. As DNA, the CDR3 is TGTGCCAGCAGTCCGCGGGTGCTCTCCTACAATGAGCAGTTCTTC.

V usage is TRBV5-1 and J usage is TRBJ2-1; D is unclear. Germline CDR1 is SGHRS and CDR2 is YFSETQ. This CDR3 has 15 amino acids. V dropped 4 bases and J dropped 1 base, with 12 bases sitting between them. In DNA, the CDR3 is TGCGCCAGCAGCCACTCGACGGCTTCCTACAATGAGCAGTTCTTC. The encoded protein is CASSHSTASYNEQFF.

The chain has TRBV10-3 and TRBJ2-7; 7 bases map to TRBD2. CDR1 and CDR2 from the germline V gene are ENHRY and SYGVKD. This CDR3 has 14 residues. The junction had 6 bases not matched to a gene; V was cut back by 4 bases and J by 3 bases. CDR3 coding DNA: TGTGCCATCAGTGGGGCTAGCGGTTTCTACGAGCAGTACTTC. Translating it yields CAISGASGFYEQYF.

The chain employs TRBV18 and TRBJ2-5, with 8 bases lining up with TRBD2. Germline V gives CDR1 KGHSH, CDR2 LQKENI. The CDR3 has 14 residues. J gave up 3 bases and V 1 base, and 1 base lay outside the gene matches. The CDR3, as DNA: TGTGCCAGCTCACCACATAGCGGGAAAGAGACCCAGTACTTC. Protein: CASSPHSGKETQYF.

V usage is TRBV11-1 and J usage is TRBJ2-3; 14 positions agree with TRBD2. The J segment lost 4 bases and the V segment lost 5 bases, leaving 5 bases of the junction unmatched. CDR3 length equals 16 residues. Germline V gene sequence: CDR1 SGHAT, CDR2 FQDESV (reference sequence). As DNA, the CDR3 is TGTGCCAGCAGCCGGGGACTAGCGGGAGAGGCAGATACGCAGTATTTT. This codes for CASSRGLAGEADTQYF.

The chain employs TRBV5-1 and TRBJ2-7; D is perhaps TRBD1 or TRBD2 (5 bases each). CDR3 length equals 14 residues. Trimming took off 6 bases at V and 4 bases at J, with 17 bases between the two ends. Germline V CDR1 and CDR2: SGHRS, YFSETQ. Here the CDR3 DNA reads TGCGCCAGCACCCTGTCCGGGACGCAATACGAGCAGTACTTC. It codes for CASTLSGTQYEQYF. Looking up the rest from reference TRBV5-1 and TRBJ2-7 gives the full variable domain: KAGVTQTPRYLIKTRGQQVTLSCSPISGHRSVSWYQQTPGQGLQFLFEYFSETQRNKGNFPGRFSGRQFSNSRSEMNVSTLELGDSALYLCASTLSGTQYEQYFGPGTRLTVT.

In its sample, this clone was seen a few times. A much larger clone lies a single base off, so this may be a read error. The chain uses TRBV28 and TRBJ1-2; 9 nucleotides agree with TRBD1. The CDR3 is made up of 12 amino acids. Germline V gene data show CDR1 as MDHEN and CDR2 as SYDVKM. The V segment lost 6 bases and the J segment 4 bases; nucleotides outside the gene matches: 0. CDR3 nucleotide sequence: TGTGCCAGCAGGACAGGGGGCTATGGCTACACCTTC. It codes for CASRTGGYGYTF.

This clone has more than one count but fewer than ten. V is TRBV18 and J is TRBJ2-2, with 10 bases fitting TRBD2. Unmatched junction bases numbered 8, after V lost 3 bases and J lost 7 bases. Germline V lookup: CDR1 KGHSH, CDR2 LQKENI. This CDR3 has 16 residues. The CDR3 sequence: CASSPQLAGVNGELFF. DNA of the CDR3: TGTGCCAGCTCACCCCAGCTAGCGGGAGTTAACGGGGAGCTGTTTTTT. The variable domain in full, with the rest retrieved from reference TRBV18 and TRBJ2-2, is NAGVMQNPRHLVRRRGQEARLRCSPMKGHSHVYWYRQLPEEGLKFMVYLQKENIIDESGMPKERFSAEFPKEGPSILRIQQVVRGDSAAYFCASSPQLAGVNGELFFGEGSRLTVL.

This chain links TRBV4-1 with TRBJ2-2; no firm D call. CDR1 and CDR2 (germline): MGHRA, YSYEKL. CDR3 length: 11 residues. With 5 bases removed from V and 8 bases from J, the gap between germline ends came to 6 bases. In DNA form, the CDR3 reads TGCGCCAGCAGCTTGGAGGGGGAGCTGTTTTTT. Translated: CASSLEGELFF.

The chain is built from TRBV6-1 and TRBJ1-2, with D unclear. Germline V CDR1 and CDR2: MNHNS, SASEGT. V was clipped by 1 base and J by 7 bases, with 16 bases between them. This CDR3 spans 15 amino acids. CDR3 residues: CASSEDVRLHLGYTF. CDR3 DNA: TGTGCCAGCAGTGAAGACGTCAGGCTACATCTTGGCTACACCTTC.

The V and J genes are TRBV7-9 and TRBJ2-5; no clear D. Germline V gives CDR1 SEHNR, CDR2 FQNEAQ (reference sequence). This CDR3 comprises 14 residues. Trimming took 3 bases from V and 1 from J, leaving 9 bases between them. This CDR3 is CASSFRAGQETQYF. The DNA of the CDR3 is TGTGCCAGCAGCTTTAGGGCCGGCCAAGAGACCCAGTACTTC.

J is TRBJ1-2 and V is TRBV9, with TRBD1 as a possible D gene (5 bases). V lost 6 bases and J 4 bases, leaving 25 bases between the germline ends. Germline-derived CDR1 and CDR2 are SGDLS and YYNGEE. CDR3 size: 17 residues. CDR3: CASTPPGPTSVGYGYTF. The CDR3, as DNA: TGTGCCAGCACGCCACCGGGACCGACATCGGTTGGCTATGGCTACACCTTC.

V gene TRBV11-2 combines with J gene TRBJ1-1, with 7 bases that match TRBD1. Per germline, CDR1 SGHAT and CDR2 FQNNGV. V dropped 4 bases and J dropped 6; count of bases not matched to a gene: 14. CDR3 length: 16 amino acids. CDR3 amino acids: CASSSLRQGAGAEAFF. CDR3 in DNA: TGTGCCAGCAGCTCCCTCCGACAGGGCGCCGGGGCTGAAGCTTTCTTT.

The genes are TRBV19 and TRBJ2-7; 14 bases line up with TRBD2. The length of the CDR3 is 16 residues. The trim removed 4 bases at V and 7 bases at J, leaving 9 bases unmatched. Per germline, CDR1 LNHDA and CDR2 SQIVND (reference sequence). The CDR3, as DNA: TGTGCCAGTAGTACCGGGACTAGCGGGAGTCGTAGGGAGCAGTACTTC. Residues: CASSTGTSGSRREQYF.

The chain recombines TRBV2 with TRBJ1-1; D not certain. CDR3 length: 17 residues. Looked up from germline, CDR1 is SNHLY and CDR2 is FYNNEI. Trimming removed 2 bases from V and 1 base from J, with 17 bases in between. CDR3 residues: CASSEFTGVQANTEAFF. CDR3 coding DNA: TGTGCCAGCAGTGAATTTACGGGAGTGCAGGCGAACACTGAAGCTTTCTTT. The variable domain in full, with the rest retrieved from reference TRBV2 and TRBJ1-1, is EPEVTQTPSHQVTQMGQEVILRCVPISNHLYFYWYRQILGQKVEFLVSFYNNEISEKSEIFDDQFSVERPDGSNFTLKIRSTKLEDSAMYFCASSEFTGVQANTEAFFGQGTRLTVV.

In this sample, this clone turned up once. The chain employs TRBV5-8 and TRBJ1-2; 7 bases are a match to TRBD1. V lost 4 bases and J lost 4; bases outside the gene matches: 10. CDR3 size: 15 residues. Per the germline V gene, CDR1 is SGHTS and CDR2 is YDEGEE. CDR3 sequence (DNA): TGTGCCAGCAGCCCGACAGGGTTTAGGCTCTATGGCTACACCTTC. Amino acid sequence: CASSPTGFRLYGYTF.

This rearrangement joins TRBV27 to TRBJ1-2, with 10 nucleotides matching TRBD1. This CDR3 is built from 14 residues. Per germline, CDR1 MNHEY and CDR2 SMNVEV (reference sequence). J was trimmed by 4 bases and V by 5 bases; bases with no gene match: 4. Written as DNA, the CDR3 is TGTGCCAGCAGTGGGACAGGGGAATTCTATGGCTACACCTTC. Translation: CASSGTGEFYGYTF.

This clone was seen once. The rearrangement uses TRBV4-1 and TRBJ2-4; D might be TRBD1 (5 bases). With 4 bases removed from V and 5 bases from J, the gap between germline ends came to 9 bases. Germline CDR1 reads MGHRA; CDR2 reads YSYEKL. The CDR3 is 13 residues long. The CDR3 region is CASSLSRENIQYF. CDR3 DNA: TGCGCCAGCAGCCTCAGCAGGGAAAACATTCAGTACTTC.

This clone was found once. This chain connects TRBV30 to TRBJ1-2, with 8 bases fitting TRBD1. This CDR3 spans 16 amino acids. V trimming: 4 bases; J trimming: 7 bases; junction bases outside the gene matches: 17. Germline V gene sequence: CDR1 GTSNPN, CDR2 SVGIG (reference sequence). This CDR3 reads CAWTSGQVSQGGGYTF. The CDR3 region has the DNA TGTGCCTGGACTTCGGGACAGGTCAGCCAGGGTGGTGGCTACACCTTC. Complete variable domain (other parts from reference TRBV30 and TRBJ1-2): SQTIHQWPATLVQPVGSPLSLECTVEGTSNPNLYWYRQAAGRGLQLLFYSVGIGQISSEVPQNLSASRPQDRQFILSSKKLLLSDSGFYLCAWTSGQVSQGGGYTFGSGTRLTVV.

V and J are TRBV2 and TRBJ1-2, with D possibly being TRBD1 (5 bases). Trimming cost V 0 bases and J 8 bases, with 22 bases left between them. From germline, CDR1 is SNHLY and CDR2 FYNNEI. This CDR3 comprises 17 residues. The CDR3 loop reads CASSEAPGGLSWDGYTF. DNA for the CDR3: TGTGCCAGCAGTGAAGCTCCGGGGGGACTTAGCTGGGACGGCTACACCTTC.

The genes are TRBV29-1 and TRBJ2-7; maybe TRBD2 (5 bases). Germline V gene sequence: CDR1 SQVTM, CDR2 ANQGSEA. The CDR3 extends over 14 amino acids. The V and J ends lost 1 base and 0 bases respectively, with 10 bases between them. The CDR3 reads CSVEGGGSSYEQYF. In nucleotides, the CDR3 is TGCAGCGTTGAAGGCGGAGGCAGCTCCTACGAGCAGTACTTC.

The CDR3 DNA reads as TGTGCCAGCAGCGTAGTAAACGTGGGGGGTACTGAAGCTTTCTTT. Its protein is CASSVVNVGGTEAFF. The chain joins TRBV9 to TRBJ1-1, with D maybe TRBD1 (5 bases). Trimming stripped 0 bases from V and 5 bases from J, with 14 bases between. This CDR3 is built from 15 residues. The germline V gene has CDR1 SGDLS and CDR2 YYNGEE. The variable domain in full, completed from reference TRBV9 and TRBJ1-1, reads DSGVTQTPKHLITATGQRVTLRCSPRSGDLSVYWYQQSLDQGLQFLIQYYNGEERAKGNILERFSAQQFPDLHSELNLSSLELGDSALYFCASSVVNVGGTEAFFGQGTRLTVV.

CDR3: CASSRMGLNPYEQYF. The CDR3, as DNA: TGTGCCAGCAGTCGTATGGGACTGAATCCCTACGAGCAGTACTTC. The chain links TRBV6-5 to TRBJ2-7, with a weak D call TRBD2 (6 bases). This CDR3 has 15 residues. In germline, CDR1 is MNHEY, CDR2 SVGAGI. The V and J ends lost 5 bases and 2 bases respectively, with 16 bases between them.

CDR3 nucleotide sequence: TGTGCCTGGACCAGCGGCGGGGATACGCAGTATTTT. Its protein product is CAWTSGGDTQYF. This chain links TRBV30 with TRBJ2-3; a weak D match, TRBD2 (5 bases). The CDR3 consists of 12 residues. Germline CDR1 and CDR2: GTSNPN and SVGIG (reference sequence). The V end was cut by 4 bases, the J end by 6 bases, with 11 bases between.

The chain employs TRBV27 and TRBJ1-5; 9 nucleotides align to TRBD1. Looked up from germline, CDR1 is MNHEY and CDR2 is SMNVEV (reference sequence). The CDR3 consists of 18 residues. Germline trimming cut 1 base from V and 4 bases from J; bases unmatched to any gene: 11. This CDR3 reads CASSLYAGTGPKNQPQHF. The CDR3 DNA reads as TGTGCCAGCAGTTTATATGCCGGGACAGGGCCCAAGAATCAGCCCCAGCATTTT.

The CDR3 DNA sequence: TGTGCCGGAAGGAGGGGGCCCCACAATGAGCAGTTCTTC. This sequence encodes CAGRRGPHNEQFF. J is TRBJ2-1 and V is TRBV2; TRBD1 might be the D (7 bases). Trimming took off 11 bases at V and 5 bases at J, with 16 bases between the two ends. CDR1 and CDR2 from the germline V gene are SNHLY and FYNNEI. The CDR3 sequence is 13 residues long.

This rearrangement joins TRBV30 to TRBJ2-1, with TRBD1 as a possible D gene (6 bases). The CDR3 is 20 residues long. V shed 3 bases and J shed 4 bases, with 31 bases lying between them. CDR1 is GTSNPN and CDR2 is SVGIG in the germline V gene (reference sequence). CDR3 sequence: CAWSHLGAGAATPLYNEQFF. In DNA, the CDR3 is TGTGCCTGGAGCCACCTGGGTGCAGGGGCTGCAACCCCTTTGTACAATGAGCAGTTCTTC.

The chain couples TRBV5-8 to TRBJ2-1; 11 nucleotides line up with TRBD2. J lost 1 base, V lost 4 bases, and 4 bases had no gene match. The CDR3 sequence is 16 residues long. The germline gives CDR1 SGHTS, CDR2 YDEGEE. CDR3 sequence: CASSPRLAGSYNEQFF. CDR3 DNA sequence: TGTGCCAGCAGCCCACGACTAGCGGGGTCCTACAATGAGCAGTTCTTC.